What follows are 14 T cell receptor beta chains derived from one specimen sequenced in a study of blood T cell repertoires in COVID-19. Sequencing was performed with immunoSEQ multiplex PCR; in TCRdb, only in-frame clones are kept and a portion is missing. This repertoire shows 95,000 to 100,000 clones, roughly 85% found once; its top ten account for about 1.8%. Sequencing used peripheral blood. Every receptor here comes from a woman in her seventies with active or convalescent COVID-19.

The chain uses TRBV28 and TRBJ1-2; D remains ambiguous. V gave up 6 bases and J gave up 4 bases, with 15 bases separating them. Germline CDR1 MDHEN, CDR2 SYDVKM. The CDR3 length is 14 residues. CDR3 coding DNA: TGTGCCAGCAGCCGCTCGCAGGTATTCTATGGCTACACCTTC. As protein: CASSRSQVFYGYTF.

This chain joins TRBV5-5 and TRBJ2-1; a weak D match, TRBD2 (6 bases). Germline V gene lookup returns CDR1 SGHKS and CDR2 YYEKEE (reference sequence). The CDR3 consists of 17 residues. Trimming took 1 base from V and 0 from J, leaving 14 bases between them. CDR3 sequence reads: CASSLIPSVSSYNEQFF. DNA of the CDR3: TGTGCCAGCAGCTTGATCCCTAGCGTGAGCTCCTACAATGAGCAGTTCTTC.

The V gene is TRBV20-1, the J gene TRBJ2-7; tentatively, D is TRBD2 (5 bases). Germline CDR1 reads DFQATT; CDR2 reads SNEGSKA (reference sequence). V shed 6 bases and J shed 1 base, with 7 bases lying between them. The CDR3 runs 11 residues. The CDR3 region has the DNA TGCAGTGCCGGAGGATCCTACGAGCAGTACTTC. Translated, it gives CSAGGSYEQYF.

In its sample, this clone was seen once. V usage is TRBV18 and J usage is TRBJ1-4, with 7 nucleotides matching TRBD1. CDR1 and CDR2 from the germline V gene are KGHSH and LQKENI. The CDR3 consists of 13 residues. V lost 4 bases to trimming and J lost 8 bases; unmatched junction nucleotides: 4. Here the CDR3 reads CASSQGAVEKLFF. The CDR3 DNA sequence: TGTGCCAGCTCACAGGGGGCTGTCGAAAAACTGTTTTTT.

V gene TRBV6-6 combines with J gene TRBJ1-6; unclear D gene. V was cut by 6 bases and J by 10 bases, with 10 bases left in between. The CDR3 is 12 residues long. The germline V gene has CDR1 MNHNY and CDR2 SVGAGI (reference sequence). The CDR3 nucleotides are TGTGCCAGCAGCAACCAGGCGTCACCCCTCCACTTT. Protein sequence: CASSNQASPLHF.

The chain recombines TRBV2 with TRBJ2-1; 9 bases are a match to TRBD2. The CDR3 consists of 16 residues. The V gene's germline CDR1 is SNHLY and CDR2 FYNNEI. The junction had 4 bases not matched to a gene; V was cut back by 2 bases and J by 2 bases. The CDR3 protein is CASSEKRGAAYNEQFF. As DNA, the CDR3 is TGTGCCAGCAGTGAAAAGCGGGGGGCGGCCTACAATGAGCAGTTCTTC.

The V gene is TRBV6-5, the J gene TRBJ1-2; the match to TRBD1 covers 10 bases. There are 14 residues in the CDR3. Germline CDR1 reads MNHEY; CDR2 reads SVGAGI. J was trimmed by 5 bases and V by 7 bases; bases with no gene match: 7. CDR3 nucleotide sequence: TGTGCCAGCACCGCGGGGGGACAGGGGTATGGCTACACCTTC. Encoded protein: CASTAGGQGYGYTF.

This clone was counted once. V gene TRBV2 combines with J gene TRBJ2-3; D gene unclear. The CDR3 runs to 14 residues. V was trimmed by 1 base and J by 0 bases, leaving 5 bases between them. From germline, CDR1 is SNHLY and CDR2 FYNNEI. CDR3 amino acids: CASSEGLSTDTQYF. The CDR3 region has the DNA TGTGCCAGCAGTGAAGGCCTAAGCACAGATACGCAGTATTTT. Drawing the rest from reference TRBV2 and TRBJ2-3, the complete variable domain is EPEVTQTPSHQVTQMGQEVILRCVPISNHLYFYWYRQILGQKVEFLVSFYNNEISEKSEIFDDQFSVERPDGSNFTLKIRSTKLEDSAMYFCASSEGLSTDTQYFGPGTRLTVL.

V gene TRBV5-8 combines with J gene TRBJ2-7; 8 bases are shared with TRBD1. The V segment lost 3 bases and the J segment 3 bases; nucleotides outside the gene matches: 8. Germline V lookup: CDR1 SGHTS, CDR2 YDEGEE. The CDR3 has 15 amino acids. The CDR3 DNA sequence: TGTGCCAGCAGCTACGGACAGGGTATTGGCTACGAGCAGTACTTC. Residues: CASSYGQGIGYEQYF.

The J gene is TRBJ1-2, the V gene TRBV6-5, with D unresolved. Germline assignment: CDR1 MNHEY and CDR2 SVGAGI. CDR3 length: 13 amino acids. Trimming took 4 bases from V and 6 from J, leaving 12 bases between them. The DNA of the CDR3 is TGTGCCAGCAGTTTTCAAACTCGGGATGGCTACACCTTC. This encodes CASSFQTRDGYTF.

V gene TRBV11-2 combines with J gene TRBJ1-1, with 10 bases aligning to TRBD1. Per the germline V gene, CDR1 is SGHAT and CDR2 is FQNNGV. The CDR3 is 17 amino acids. V was clipped by 2 bases and J by 4 bases; unmatched bases: 10. For the CDR3, the DNA is TGTGCCAGCAGCTTAATGACAGGGGGCTCTAGGAGCACTGAAGCTTTCTTT. Its protein product is CASSLMTGGSRSTEAFF.

The gene calls are TRBV5-1 and TRBJ2-5, with D possibly matching TRBD2 (6 bases). CDR1 is SGHRS, CDR2 YFSETQ, per germline. Trimming left V 0 bases short and J 2 bases short, with 17 bases between. CDR3 length equals 17 residues. CDR3 sequence reads: CASSLAVAGSGQETQYF. The DNA for the CDR3 is TGCGCCAGCAGCTTGGCCGTGGCAGGGAGCGGGCAAGAGACCCAGTACTTC.

This clone was seen a single time. The chain couples TRBV7-2 to TRBJ1-2; 8 bases align to TRBD1. Trimming cost V 2 bases and J 0 bases; bases outside gene matches: 11. Germline CDR1 SGHTA, CDR2 FQGNSA. The CDR3 consists of 18 residues. This CDR3 reads CASSLRGQASFTNYGYTF. CDR3 DNA: TGTGCCAGCAGCTTAAGGGGACAGGCCAGCTTTACTAACTATGGCTACACCTTC.

The CDR3: CASSLELAGVRGTDTQYF. The DNA for the CDR3 is TGTGCCAGCAGCTTGGAACTAGCGGGAGTAAGGGGCACAGATACGCAGTATTTT. This chain joins TRBV5-4 and TRBJ2-3; the match to TRBD2 covers 11 bases. The germline gives CDR1 SGHNT, CDR2 YYREEE (reference sequence). The CDR3 consists of 18 residues. Trimming took 0 bases from V and 1 from J; bases not matched to a gene: 7.